This T cell receptor (beta chain) comes out of a study of metastatic and nonmetastatic thyroid tumors. Whole-study context: Repertoires were compared across blood and tumor or nodule tissue from malignant and benign thyroid patients.

Details on this clone: What it binds is unknown.

In the original workflow: The authors used CDR3 differences across clinicopathological groups to build a distant-metastasis classifier for papillary thyroid cancer. TCRdb re-analyzed the PCR reads through MiXCR. What appears here as the V and J calls and clone size reflects TCRdb's work, not the paper's. The top ten clones hold 13% to 15% of a sample with around 19,000 clones, under 35% of them seen once. All patients reached thyroid surgery having received no treatment beforehand. Broader study findings: Malignant tumors reportedly showed significantly higher TCR beta diversity than benign nodules in both blood and tumor.

J was trimmed by 6 bases and V by 1 base; bases with no gene match: 3. The CDR3 contains 14 residues. Germline assignment: CDR1 LNHNV and CDR2 YYDKDF (reference sequence). Sequencing was done on a sample of blood. The TCR originated in a female donor with papillary thyroid cancer or a benign thyroid nodule (not recorded which). Some clones in this sample may be carry-over from other donors' samples. V is TRBV15 and J is TRBJ2-1, with TRBD1 matching over 7 bases. This chain's CDR3 is CATSRVSGGNEQFF. The DNA for the CDR3 is TGTGCCACCAGCAGAGTATCAGGGGGCAATGAGCAGTTCTTC.